These T cell receptor beta chains were read from a single sample in a study of T cells in Graves' hyperthyroidism and ophthalmopathy. TCRdb analysed the multiplex PCR reads with MiXCR anew, one entry per CDR3 protein. The table has around 700,000 distinct CDR3 sequences, approximately 18% seen once. The specimen sequenced was blood. The source of these receptors is a woman between 50 and 59 years old with Graves' hyperthyroidism that later progressed to Graves' ophthalmopathy. Both conserved end residues are part of each CDR3. A D gene is named only where the DNA matches it firmly. A clone size is listed for some rows: how often the clone was seen (once, few, many), or a class if it is expanded.

CDR3nt: TGTGCCAGTTCGCCTGAGGAAGCTTTCTTT; CDR3aa: CASSPEEAFF; abundance: few; j_gene: TRBJ1-1; d_gene: .; v_gene: TRBV2
CDR3nt: TGCGCCAGCAGCACTGGGACAGCTAGCAATCAGCCCCAGCATTTT; CDR3aa: CASSTGTASNQPQHF; abundance: many; j_gene: TRBJ1-5; d_gene: TRBD1; v_gene: TRBV5-1
CDR3nt: TGTGCCAGCAGCCGAGCCGGTATCAACTATGGCTACACCTTC; CDR3aa: CASSRAGINYGYTF; abundance: .; j_gene: TRBJ1-2; d_gene: .; v_gene: TRBV6-1
CDR3nt: TGTGCCAGCAGTGAATCCTGGACAGTGAACACTGAAGCTTTCTTT; CDR3aa: CASSESWTVNTEAFF; abundance: many; j_gene: TRBJ1-1; d_gene: .; v_gene: TRBV6-1
CDR3nt: TGTGCCAGCAGCTTAGCCGGACTAGCGGGGACTTCCAATGAGCAGTTCTTC; CDR3aa: CASSLAGLAGTSNEQFF; abundance: many; j_gene: TRBJ2-1; d_gene: TRBD2; v_gene: TRBV7-9
CDR3nt: TGCGCCAGCAGCCAGGTGGGACTAGCTGGGGGGACAGATACGCAGTATTTT; CDR3aa: CASSQVGLAGGTDTQYF; abundance: few; j_gene: TRBJ2-3; d_gene: TRBD2; v_gene: TRBV4-1
CDR3nt: TGCGCCAGCAGCACGTCAGGGGCGGAAGGTCAGCCCCAGCATTTT; CDR3aa: CASSTSGAEGQPQHF; abundance: few; j_gene: TRBJ1-5; d_gene: .; v_gene: TRBV5-1
CDR3nt: TGTGCCAGCAGTTTAACTAGCGGGGGGGCCCGGGAGACCCAGTACTTC; CDR3aa: CASSLTSGGARETQYF; abundance: .; j_gene: TRBJ2-5; d_gene: TRBD2; v_gene: TRBV12-3/TRBV12-4
CDR3nt: TGTGCCAGCAGCCAAGAAGGCACAGGGCGGCGAGACACCATATATTTT; CDR3aa: CASSQEGTGRRDTIYF; abundance: many; j_gene: TRBJ1-3; d_gene: .; v_gene: TRBV3-1
CDR3nt: TGTGCCAGCAGTCCGAAGGGACAGGGCTACGAGCAGTACTTC; CDR3aa: CASSPKGQGYEQYF; abundance: many; j_gene: TRBJ2-7; d_gene: TRBD1; v_gene: TRBV12-3/TRBV12-4
CDR3nt: TGTGCCATCAGTGAAGACAGGGAGAGAGAAGAGACCCAGTACTTC; CDR3aa: CAISEDREREETQYF; abundance: many; j_gene: TRBJ2-5; d_gene: TRBD1; v_gene: TRBV10-3
CDR3nt: TGTGCTAGTGGTTTGGGTCCATCTGAAAAACTGTTTTTT; CDR3aa: CASGLGPSEKLFF; abundance: .; j_gene: TRBJ1-4; d_gene: .; v_gene: TRBV12-5
CDR3nt: TGTGCCAGCCTCCAAGGGAGCGCAATCGGGCCCCAGCATTTT; CDR3aa: CASLQGSAIGPQHF; abundance: .; j_gene: TRBJ1-5; d_gene: .; v_gene: TRBV2
CDR3nt: TGTGCCAGCAACCGCGCAGGGGGCTCCGGAAACACCATATATTTT; CDR3aa: CASNRAGGSGNTIYF; abundance: .; j_gene: TRBJ1-3; d_gene: TRBD1; v_gene: TRBV12-3/TRBV12-4
CDR3nt: TGTGCCAGCAGCACCTCACCCGGCCCCTACGAGCAGTACTTC; CDR3aa: CASSTSPGPYEQYF; abundance: many; j_gene: TRBJ2-7; d_gene: .; v_gene: TRBV7-3
CDR3nt: TGCAGTGCTTCGGGACTAGCGATTTACGAGCAGTACTTC; CDR3aa: CSASGLAIYEQYF; abundance: few; j_gene: TRBJ2-7; d_gene: TRBD2; v_gene: TRBV20-1
CDR3nt: TGTGCCAGCAGTGAATCCAAGTTGAACATTGCTGACAATGAGCAGTTCTTC; CDR3aa: CASSESKLNIADNEQFF; abundance: many; j_gene: TRBJ2-1; d_gene: .; v_gene: TRBV2
CDR3nt: TGTGCCAGCAGTTTAGTCAGGGGGGCCGGGCAGCCCCAGCATTTT; CDR3aa: CASSLVRGAGQPQHF; abundance: many; j_gene: TRBJ1-5; d_gene: TRBD1; v_gene: TRBV12-3/TRBV12-4
CDR3nt: TGTGCCAGCAGTTCAGTCGCCAGGGGGCTTCTCTATGGCTACACCTTC; CDR3aa: CASSSVARGLLYGYTF; abundance: many; j_gene: TRBJ1-2; d_gene: TRBD1; v_gene: TRBV12-3/TRBV12-4
CDR3nt: TGCAGCGTTGAAGTACCTGGGAGTAGCAATCAGCCCCAGCATTTT; CDR3aa: CSVEVPGSSNQPQHF; abundance: few; j_gene: TRBJ1-5; d_gene: .; v_gene: TRBV29-1
CDR3nt: TGTGCCAGCCAGCCTTTGGGGAATGAAAAACTGTTTTTT; CDR3aa: CASQPLGNEKLFF; abundance: few; j_gene: TRBJ1-4; d_gene: .; v_gene: TRBV6-1
CDR3nt: TGCAGTGCTAGGCGCCCCTATCAGGGGTTAGGTGAAAAACTGTTTTTT; CDR3aa: CSARRPYQGLGEKLFF; abundance: .; j_gene: TRBJ1-4; d_gene: .; v_gene: TRBV20-1
CDR3nt: TGTGCCAGCAGCCAAAACGGGAATCAGCCCCAGCATTTT; CDR3aa: CASSQNGNQPQHF; abundance: few; j_gene: TRBJ1-5; d_gene: .; v_gene: TRBV3-1
CDR3nt: TGCGCCAGCAGCTTGGGACTAGCGGGGGGCGGAGTCGGCACAGATACGCAGTATTTT; CDR3aa: CASSLGLAGGGVGTDTQYF; abundance: many; j_gene: TRBJ2-3; d_gene: TRBD2; v_gene: TRBV5-1
CDR3nt: TGTGCCAGCAGCTTAGGCTTTTTCACTAGCGGGGGGGCCGGGTTTGAGCAGTTCTTC; CDR3aa: CASSLGFFTSGGAGFEQFF; abundance: .; j_gene: TRBJ2-1; d_gene: TRBD2; v_gene: TRBV7-6
CDR3nt: TGCGCCAGCAGCCATTCCCCGGGACAACCAAGCTATGGCTACACCTTC; CDR3aa: CASSHSPGQPSYGYTF; abundance: few; j_gene: TRBJ1-2; d_gene: .; v_gene: TRBV4-1
CDR3nt: TGTGCCAGCAGCCGTTATGGCTACACCTTC; CDR3aa: CASSRYGYTF; abundance: few; j_gene: TRBJ1-2; d_gene: .; v_gene: TRBV12-3/TRBV12-4
CDR3nt: TGTGCCAGCAGTACGTACAGGGGCGCGGATAGCAATCAGCCCCAGCATTTT; CDR3aa: CASSTYRGADSNQPQHF; abundance: few; j_gene: TRBJ1-5; d_gene: TRBD1; v_gene: TRBV12-3/TRBV12-4
CDR3nt: TGCGCCAGCAGCCAAGGTATCGCCAACTATGGCTACACCTTC; CDR3aa: CASSQGIANYGYTF; abundance: .; j_gene: TRBJ1-2; d_gene: .; v_gene: TRBV4-1
CDR3nt: TGTGCCAGCAGTTCCCTCCGGGGAGGTTACGAGCAGTACTTC; CDR3aa: CASSSLRGGYEQYF; abundance: few; j_gene: TRBJ2-7; d_gene: .; v_gene: TRBV27
CDR3nt: TGCAGTGCTCCTCGGACAGCCCAAGAGACCCAGTACTTC; CDR3aa: CSAPRTAQETQYF; abundance: .; j_gene: TRBJ2-5; d_gene: .; v_gene: TRBV20-1
CDR3nt: TGCGCCAGCAGCCTAAAGACAGACCGAAACTATGGCTACACCTTC; CDR3aa: CASSLKTDRNYGYTF; abundance: .; j_gene: TRBJ1-2; d_gene: .; v_gene: TRBV4-1
CDR3nt: TGTGCCTGGAGTGTACTCGGGACAGGAGGAAGCTACACCTTC; CDR3aa: CAWSVLGTGGSYTF; abundance: .; j_gene: TRBJ1-2; d_gene: TRBD1; v_gene: TRBV30
CDR3nt: TGTGCCAGCAGCTTAAACAGGGGGACTAACTATGGCTACACCTTC; CDR3aa: CASSLNRGTNYGYTF; abundance: .; j_gene: TRBJ1-2; d_gene: TRBD1; v_gene: TRBV7-6
CDR3nt: TGTGCCAGCAGCTTAGTGGGCAGCCCATCGAACACTGAAGCTTTCTTT; CDR3aa: CASSLVGSPSNTEAFF; abundance: few; j_gene: TRBJ1-1; d_gene: .; v_gene: TRBV7-9
CDR3nt: TGCAGTGCTACAAAGTGGGTCAATCAGCCCCAGCATTTT; CDR3aa: CSATKWVNQPQHF; abundance: many; j_gene: TRBJ1-5; d_gene: .; v_gene: TRBV20-1
CDR3nt: TGTGCCAGCAGCCCCAGGCGCTCCTATGGCTACACCTTC; CDR3aa: CASSPRRSYGYTF; abundance: many; j_gene: TRBJ1-2; d_gene: .; v_gene: TRBV13
CDR3nt: TGTGCCAGCAGCTTATCGGCTAGCGGCTACACCGGGGAGCTGTTTTTT; CDR3aa: CASSLSASGYTGELFF; abundance: few; j_gene: TRBJ2-2; d_gene: TRBD2; v_gene: TRBV11-2
CDR3nt: TGTGCCAGCAGCCACCTCAGGGGTGGTGTAGGCTACACCTTC; CDR3aa: CASSHLRGGVGYTF; abundance: few; j_gene: TRBJ1-2; d_gene: .; v_gene: TRBV3-1
CDR3nt: TGTGCCAGCAGTTACGCAGGGTACAACTATGGCTACACCTTC; CDR3aa: CASSYAGYNYGYTF; abundance: few; j_gene: TRBJ1-2; d_gene: .; v_gene: TRBV6-6